These 18 T cell receptor beta chains came from one sample sequenced in a study of shared clonotypes between healthy human individuals. Generated by immunoSEQ multiplex PCR, the TCRdb table keeps only in-frame clones and is missing some. The profile shows roughly 700,000 clones, about 74% of them singletons. The specimen was memory CD4+ T cells sorted from blood. Subset specified: CD45RA-negative fraction. The receptors derive from a woman in her thirties in good health.

V is TRBV27 and J is TRBJ2-7, with D unclear. The V gene lost 5 bases and the J gene lost 6 bases, with 8 bases spanning the gap. The CDR3 runs to 11 residues. Germline V gives CDR1 MNHEY, CDR2 SMNVEV (reference sequence). In DNA, the CDR3 is TGTGCCAGCAGTGGAATCGGCGAGCAGTACTTC. This translates into CASSGIGEQYF.

This clone was counted only a few times. The V call is TRBV7-2, the J call TRBJ1-5; no clear D. Germline-derived CDR1 and CDR2 are SGHTA and FQGNSA. This CDR3 region has 14 residues. V was pared by 5 bases and J by 3 bases, with 11 bases between. DNA of the CDR3: TGTGCCAGCAGCCTATCACACGCCAATCAGCCCCAGCATTTT. Translating gives CASSLSHANQPQHF.

V usage is TRBV9 and J usage is TRBJ2-6; no firm D call. The CDR3 has 15 residues. The V and J ends lost 1 base and 1 base respectively, with 6 bases between them. Germline values: CDR1 SGDLS, CDR2 YYNGEE. CDR3 residues: CASSVLGSGANVLTF. The CDR3 nucleotides are TGTGCCAGCAGCGTACTTGGATCTGGGGCCAACGTCCTGACTTTC.

On this clone itself: It is likely a read error: a sequence one base away is far more abundant. The chain links TRBV6-5 to TRBJ1-1; D is possibly TRBD1 (6 bases). Trimming shortened V by 6 bases and J by 1 base, and 9 bases separated the two germline ends. This CDR3 has 13 residues. The germline V gene encodes CDR1 MNHEY and CDR2 SVGAGI. The CDR3 nucleotides read TGTGCCAGCAGCCCGACAGGGAACACTGAAGCTTTCTTT. Protein: CASSPTGNTEAFF.

This clone was seen many times. This rearrangement joins TRBV5-4 to TRBJ2-3; D gene unclear. CDR1 is SGHNT and CDR2 is YYREEE in the germline V gene (reference sequence). This CDR3 spans 15 amino acids. With 0 bases removed from V and 5 bases from J, the gap between germline ends came to 13 bases. The CDR3 sequence is CASSLARSLGDTQYF. CDR3 sequence (DNA): TGTGCCAGCAGCTTGGCTCGCAGCCTGGGAGATACGCAGTATTTT.

The gene calls are TRBV7-3 and TRBJ1-2, with 7 bases aligning to TRBD1. Germline CDR1 reads SGHTA; CDR2 reads FQGTGA. With V trimmed by 5 bases and J by 6 bases, 3 bases remained unmatched. There are 12 residues in the CDR3. The CDR3 nucleotides are TGTGCCAGCAGCCGGACAGGAAATGGCTACACCTTC. Its translation: CASSRTGNGYTF.

This clone was observed a handful of times. This same CDR3 is encoded by further DNA sequences in the sample. The chain recombines TRBV5-1 with TRBJ2-4, with 8 positions matching TRBD1. The CDR3 has 14 residues. Trimming took 4 bases from V and 6 from J; bases not matched to a gene: 6. Germline CDR1 is SGHRS and CDR2 is YFSETQ. CDR3: CASSPGTGGNIQYF. The CDR3 bases are TGCGCCAGCAGCCCAGGGACAGGAGGAAACATTCAGTACTTC.

This chain links TRBV2 with TRBJ1-4, with 9 positions matching TRBD1. Trimming took 6 bases from V and 5 from J; bases not matched to a gene: 4. The CDR3 has 14 amino acids. CDR1 is SNHLY and CDR2 is FYNNEI in the germline V gene. CDR3 bases: TGTGCCAGCAGCCGGGGACAGGGAAATGAAAAACTGTTTTTT. It translates to CASSRGQGNEKLFF.

The chain recombines TRBV10-1 with TRBJ1-2, with 7 bases fitting TRBD1. Losses at the gene ends were 6 bases for V and 3 bases for J; bases not matched to a gene: 4. The length of the CDR3 is 13 residues. Germline V gene sequence: CDR1 WNHNN, CDR2 SYGVQD (reference sequence). The CDR3 DNA reads as TGCGCCAGCAGCCGGACAGGCGACTATGGCTACACCTTC. This sequence encodes CASSRTGDYGYTF.

The chain couples TRBV28 to TRBJ1-1; weak D call: TRBD1 (5 bases). With 2 bases removed from V and 7 bases from J, the gap between germline ends came to 14 bases. Germline lookup yields CDR1 MDHEN and CDR2 SYDVKM. The CDR3 has 14 amino acids. In nucleotides, the CDR3 is TGTGCCAGCAGTTTAGCGGCAGGGTCGGGTGAAGCTTTCTTT. Its translation: CASSLAAGSGEAFF.

The gene calls are TRBV18 and TRBJ1-5; D is possibly TRBD1 (5 bases). V dropped 3 bases and J dropped 7 bases, with 16 bases sitting between them. Germline V gene data show CDR1 as KGHSH and CDR2 as LQKENI. The CDR3 extends over 15 amino acids. The CDR3 bases are TGTGCCAGCTCACCCTCGATGGGGGAAGCCCAGCCCCAGCATTTT. Translating gives CASSPSMGEAQPQHF.

The genes are TRBV5-4 and TRBJ2-3; D not resolved. The CDR3 length is 17 residues. CDR1 and CDR2 from the germline V gene are SGHNT and YYREEE (reference sequence). V was trimmed by 0 bases and J by 1 base, leaving 15 bases between them. For the CDR3, the DNA is TGTGCCAGCAGCTTGGATTGGGGTCTGGCGGGCACAGATACGCAGTATTTT. Translation gives CASSLDWGLAGTDTQYF.

This clone has only a few counts. This rearrangement joins TRBV2 to TRBJ2-3; unclear D gene. Per the germline V gene, CDR1 is SNHLY and CDR2 is FYNNEI. The germline V and J ends were trimmed by 6 bases and 5 bases, with 9 bases remaining between them. This CDR3 spans 12 amino acids. CDR3 nucleotide sequence: TGTGCCAGCAGGCCGGTGGGAGATACGCAGTATTTT. Amino acids: CASRPVGDTQYF.

The chain uses TRBV5-6 and TRBJ1-1, with D perhaps matching TRBD1 (5 bases). CDR3 length: 16 amino acids. V shed 3 bases and J shed 2 bases, with 17 bases lying between them. CDR1 is SGHDT, CDR2 YYEEEE, per germline. The CDR3, as DNA: TGTGCCAGCAGCTACGCAGGGAGGGGTGGAAACACTGAAGCTTTCTTT. As protein: CASSYAGRGGNTEAFF.

This clone was detected a few times. J is TRBJ1-1 and V is TRBV29-1; no firm D call. The V and J ends lost 6 bases and 1 base respectively, with 6 bases between them. The CDR3 has 11 amino acids. Germline CDR1 SQVTM, CDR2 ANQGSEA. CDR3 amino acids: CSVSSNTEAFF. CDR3 in DNA: TGCAGCGTCTCCTCGAACACTGAAGCTTTCTTT.

The V and J genes are TRBV7-2 and TRBJ2-2; D gene uncertain. Looked up from germline, CDR1 is SGHTA and CDR2 is FQGNSA. With 6 bases removed from V and 6 bases from J, the gap between germline ends came to 17 bases. This CDR3 comprises 15 residues. CDR3 in amino acids: CASSRVALLPGELFF. CDR3 nucleotides: TGTGCCAGCAGTCGGGTGGCCTTGTTGCCCGGGGAGCTGTTTTTT.

The rearrangement links TRBV5-4 to TRBJ2-2, with 9 positions matching TRBD2. This CDR3 is built from 15 residues. V lost 4 bases and J lost 1; bases outside the gene matches: 2. The germline gives CDR1 SGHNT, CDR2 YYREEE (reference sequence). As DNA, the CDR3 is TGTGCCAGCAGCCCAGCGGGAGGGAACACCGGGGAGCTGTTTTTT. Amino acid sequence: CASSPAGGNTGELFF.

The chain combines TRBV10-1 with TRBJ2-7, with TRBD1 matching over 8 bases. The CDR3 extends over 14 amino acids. Losses at the gene ends were 7 bases for V and 2 bases for J; bases not matched to a gene: 7. Germline V gene sequence: CDR1 WNHNN, CDR2 SYGVQD (reference sequence). CDR3 in amino acids: CASTPGQATYEQYF. The DNA of the CDR3 is TGCGCCAGCACCCCGGGACAGGCTACCTACGAGCAGTACTTC.